These 18 T cell receptor beta chains were all obtained from the same sample, sequenced in a study of blood T cell repertoires in COVID-19. The table came from immunoSEQ multiplex PCR; TCRdb's copy has only in-frame clones and leaves some out. The sample consists of 65,000 to 75,000 clones, approximately 80% of them appearing once. The sample consisted of peripheral blood. The receptor set was obtained from a human donor in a cohort sampled during active COVID-19.

This chain joins TRBV4-3 and TRBJ2-1; 14 nucleotides agree with TRBD2. With 4 bases clipped from V and 7 bases from J, the junction kept 9 bases outside the gene matches. Per germline, CDR1 LGHNA and CDR2 YSLEER. The CDR3 contains 17 residues. In DNA, the CDR3 is TGCGCCAGCAGCCCCAGGGAGGGACTAGCGGGGGTTAATGAGCAGTTCTTC. Its translation: CASSPREGLAGVNEQFF.

The gene calls are TRBV9 and TRBJ1-3, with D perhaps matching TRBD1 (6 bases). CDR3 length equals 15 residues. CDR1 and CDR2 from the germline V gene are SGDLS and YYNGEE. With 3 bases removed from V and 0 bases from J, the gap between germline ends came to 10 bases. The CDR3 DNA reads TGTGCCAGCAGCGGGGGACAAAACTCTGGAAACACCATATATTTT. It is translated as CASSGGQNSGNTIYF. The full variable domain, its missing parts supplied by reference TRBV9 and TRBJ1-3, is DSGVTQTPKHLITATGQRVTLRCSPRSGDLSVYWYQQSLDQGLQFLIQYYNGEERAKGNILERFSAQQFPDLHSELNLSSLELGDSALYFCASSGGQNSGNTIYFGEGSWLTVV.

This chain uses TRBV2 with TRBJ2-7, with 13 nucleotides matching TRBD2. The trim removed 5 bases at V and 2 bases at J, leaving 3 bases unmatched. Germline CDR1 and CDR2: SNHLY and FYNNEI. The CDR3 loop spans 15 amino acids. CDR3 in DNA: TGTGCCAGCAGTCCCGGACTAGCGGGGGCCTACGAGCAGTACTTC. Encoded protein: CASSPGLAGAYEQYF.

This clone has just a few counts. J is TRBJ2-1 and V is TRBV11-3; 10 bases line up with TRBD1. The junction had 7 bases not matched to a gene; V was cut back by 5 bases and J by 9 bases. The V gene's germline CDR1 is SGHNT and CDR2 YENEEA. The CDR3 spans 14 residues. CDR3 in amino acids: CASSSGTGDGEQFF. For the CDR3, the DNA is TGTGCCAGCAGCAGCGGGACAGGGGACGGTGAGCAGTTCTTC.

The gene calls are TRBV2 and TRBJ1-6; 7 nucleotides line up with TRBD1. The germline V gene encodes CDR1 SNHLY and CDR2 FYNNEI. This CDR3 comprises 15 residues. The V and J ends lost 6 bases and 9 bases, in that order; junction bases with no gene match: 11. CDR3 residues: CASREGADWSSPLHF. The CDR3 DNA reads TGTGCCAGCAGAGAGGGGGCGGATTGGAGTTCACCCCTCCACTTT.

The chain is built from TRBV6-5 and TRBJ2-7, with a possible D match to TRBD1 (7 bases). Germline V gene sequence: CDR1 MNHEY, CDR2 SVGAGI. The CDR3 runs 14 residues. V gave up 4 bases and J gave up 2 bases, with 12 bases separating them. The CDR3 DNA is TGTGCCAGCAGTTTACAGGGGAGGCCCTACGAGCAGTACTTC. Protein sequence: CASSLQGRPYEQYF.

This rearrangement joins TRBV25-1 to TRBJ1-1; 8 bases align to TRBD1. Germline V lookup: CDR1 MGHDK, CDR2 SYGVNS. V trimming: 4 bases; J trimming: 4 bases; junction bases outside the gene matches: 2. This CDR3 region has 13 residues. CDR3 loop: CASSATGGTEAFF. For the CDR3, the DNA is TGTGCCAGCAGTGCCACAGGGGGCACTGAAGCTTTCTTT.

This sequence joins TRBV30 and TRBJ1-4; TRBD1 aligns across 7 bases. Germline lookup yields CDR1 GTSNPN and CDR2 SVGIG (reference sequence). V lost 5 bases, J lost 0 bases, and 12 bases stayed unmatched. The CDR3 is 17 residues long. CDR3: CAWLSGTVGATNEKLFF. The CDR3 region has the DNA TGTGCCTGGCTATCCGGGACAGTAGGGGCAACTAATGAAAAACTGTTTTTT.

The V call is TRBV20-1, the J call TRBJ2-7, with D possibly matching TRBD1 (5 bases). CDR1 and CDR2 (germline): DFQATT, SNEGSKA (reference sequence). CDR3 size: 11 residues. With 6 bases removed from V and 2 bases from J, the gap between germline ends came to 8 bases. CDR3 nucleotide sequence: TGCAGTGCAGGGGTCACCTACGAGCAGTACTTC. It encodes CSAGVTYEQYF.

In this sample, this clone turned up a few times. The V and J genes are TRBV4-1 and TRBJ2-1, with TRBD2 matching over 7 bases. The V and J ends lost 0 bases and 2 bases, in that order; junction bases with no gene match: 4. Germline CDR1 and CDR2: MGHRA and YSYEKL. This CDR3 has 16 residues. The CDR3 region is CASSQDTSVTYNEQFF. Written as DNA, the CDR3 is TGCGCCAGCAGCCAAGATACTAGCGTAACCTACAATGAGCAGTTCTTC.

This rearrangement joins TRBV28 to TRBJ1-4; D is perhaps TRBD1 (6 bases). Looked up from germline, CDR1 is MDHEN and CDR2 is SYDVKM. V was shortened by 6 bases and J by 7 bases, with 18 bases between the two germline ends. This CDR3 spans 15 amino acids. As DNA, the CDR3 is TGTGCCAGCAGCCGTCCCCCAGGGGATCGTGAAAAACTGTTTTTT. Protein product: CASSRPPGDREKLFF.

The V gene is TRBV5-1, the J gene TRBJ2-7, with D unclear. The CDR3 is made up of 13 amino acids. V was pared by 1 base and J by 1 base, with 6 bases between. The V gene's germline CDR1 is SGHRS and CDR2 YFSETQ. DNA for the CDR3: TGCGCCAGCAGCTTGTACAAATCCTACGAGCAGTACTTC. It codes for CASSLYKSYEQYF.

In this sample, this clone turned up once. The gene calls are TRBV7-3 and TRBJ2-5; TRBD2 agrees at 7 bases. The V segment lost 1 base and the J segment 4 bases; nucleotides outside the gene matches: 12. CDR1 and CDR2 from the germline V gene are SGHTA and FQGTGA. The CDR3 sequence is 17 residues long. The CDR3 here is CASSLIGGGTMAETQYF. CDR3 DNA: TGTGCCAGCAGCTTAATCGGGGGAGGGACCATGGCAGAGACCCAGTACTTC.

Notes on this clone: The junction differs from germline at one of its ends, possibly a read error. The chain has TRBV7-8 and TRBJ2-1; TRBD1 matches at 8 bases. Germline V CDR1 and CDR2: SGHVS, FQNEAQ. The CDR3 spans 16 residues. The CDR3 is CASSLGLRQGADEQFF. In DNA, the CDR3 is TGTGCCAGTAGCTTAGGCCTCCGGCAGGGGGCCGATGAGCAGTTCTTC. Using reference TRBV7-8 and TRBJ2-1 for the parts outside the CDR3, the full variable domain is GAGVSQSPRYKVAKRGQDVALRCDPISGHVSLFWYQQALGQGPEFLTYFQNEAQLDKSGLPSDRFFAERPEGSVSTLKIQRTQQEDSAVYLCASSLGLRQGADEQFFGPGTRLTVL.

A word on this clone: A much larger clone is a single base away; this may be a read error. The chain carries TRBV7-2 and TRBJ1-1; TRBD1 matches 10 bases. In germline, CDR1 is SGHTA, CDR2 FQGNSA. There are 14 residues in the CDR3. Trimming cost V 5 bases and J 1 base; bases outside gene matches: 1. As DNA, the CDR3 is TGTGCCAGCAGCCGGGACAGGGGGAACACTGAAGCTTTCTTT. Translating it yields CASSRDRGNTEAFF. The whole variable domain, remainder taken from reference TRBV7-2 and TRBJ1-1, is GAGVSQSPSNKVTEKGKDVELRCDPISGHTALYWYRQSLGQGLEFLIYFQGNSAPDKSGLPSDRFSAERTGGSVSTLTIQRTQQEDSAVYLCASSRDRGNTEAFFGQGTRLTVV.

This sequence joins TRBV6-5 and TRBJ2-5; tentatively, D is TRBD1 (6 bases). V lost 5 bases, J lost 6 bases, and 10 bases lay in between. Germline V gives CDR1 MNHEY, CDR2 SVGAGI. This CDR3 is 12 amino acids long. The CDR3 loop is CASSTGYQTQYF. DNA of the CDR3: TGTGCCAGCAGTACAGGGTATCAGACCCAGTACTTC.

This clone showed up just once. The rearrangement joins TRBV19 to TRBJ2-3; 7 bases align to TRBD2. V gave up 3 bases and J gave up 0 bases; unmatched junction bases: 3. Germline V gene lookup returns CDR1 LNHDA and CDR2 SQIVND (reference sequence). The CDR3 runs to 15 residues. The CDR3 sequence: CASSIQAGSTDTQYF. CDR3 DNA sequence: TGTGCCAGTAGTATCCAAGCGGGGAGCACAGATACGCAGTATTTT.

The V call is TRBV6-2 or TRBV6-3, the J call TRBJ2-3, with 15 bases lining up with TRBD2. The CDR3 loop spans 19 amino acids. The V segment lost 5 bases and the J segment 4 bases; nucleotides outside the gene matches: 13. Germline V gene lookup returns CDR1 MNHEY and CDR2 SVGEGT. This CDR3 reads CASSGLAGGPSRFADTQYF. As DNA, the CDR3 is TGTGCCAGCAGTGGACTAGCGGGAGGGCCGAGTCGGTTCGCAGATACGCAGTATTTT.